Shown below are 25 T cell receptor beta chains from a single sample sequenced in a study of T cell repertoires in cytomegalovirus infection. TCRdb used MiXCR to reprocess the reads, holding one entry per CDR3 protein. The top ten clones hold approximately 39% of a sample with approximately 100,000 distinct CDR3 sequences, about a quarter of them seen once. Sequencing used CD8+ T cells from PBMCs. The receptors derive from a human donor in good health (CMV status not recorded). Some clones in this sample may be carry-over from other donors' samples.

This clonotype occurred many times. This chain joins TRBV5-4 and TRBJ2-7; D is ambiguous. In germline, CDR1 is SGHNT, CDR2 YYREEE (reference sequence). CDR3 length equals 15 residues. Trimming shortened V by 2 bases and J by 0 bases, and 12 bases separated the two germline ends. CDR3 sequence reads: CASSFWQESSYEQYF. CDR3 DNA: TGTGCCAGCAGCTTTTGGCAGGAGAGCTCCTACGAGCAGTACTTC.

This clonotype was recorded once. CDR3 in DNA: TGTGCCAGCAGCCAAGGATCTGGAAACACCATATATTTT. This codes for CASSQGSGNTIYF. The V and J genes are TRBV7-6 and TRBJ1-3, with unresolved D. Germline-derived CDR1 and CDR2 are SGHVS and FNYEAQ. This CDR3 has 13 amino acids. Between the trimmed V and J ends, which lost 5 bases and 1 base, there was a span of 6 bases.

In nucleotides, the CDR3 is TGTGCCAGCAGTGCGAAACTAGTTTACCAAGAGACCCAGTACTTC. This gives the protein CASSAKLVYQETQYF. This chain uses TRBV2 with TRBJ2-5; D is perhaps TRBD2 (5 bases). The CDR3 runs to 15 residues. Looked up from germline, CDR1 is SNHLY and CDR2 is FYNNEI. V lost 4 bases to trimming and J lost 0 bases, with 12 bases between them.

A few counts support this clonotype. V is TRBV27 and J is TRBJ2-5, with D perhaps TRBD1 (6 bases). The CDR3 spans 16 residues. The V end lost 6 bases, the J end lost 0 bases, and 17 bases lay between the germline ends. In germline, CDR1 is MNHEY, CDR2 SMNVEV (reference sequence). CDR3 in amino acids: CASSHSDRLYQETQYF. In DNA form, the CDR3 reads TGTGCCAGCAGCCACTCCGACAGGCTGTACCAAGAGACCCAGTACTTC.

This clonotype was detected a few times. The V call is TRBV6-2 or TRBV6-3, the J call TRBJ2-5; TRBD1 aligns across 8 bases. The CDR3 loop spans 14 amino acids. The germline V gene has CDR1 MNHEY and CDR2 SVGEGT. The trim removed 5 bases at V and 5 bases at J, leaving 7 bases unmatched. The CDR3 DNA sequence: TGTGCCAGCAGTCATACAGGGGGTGCGGAGACCCAGTACTTC. Residues: CASSHTGGAETQYF.

J is TRBJ1-2 and V is TRBV14; TRBD1 is a possible D gene (5 bases). Germline CDR1 SGHDN, CDR2 FVKESK. V lost 3 bases and J lost 4, with 15 bases in between. The CDR3 is 15 amino acids. Written as DNA, the CDR3 is TGTGCCAGCAGCCACGGGATGGGACGGAGCTATGGCTACACCTTC. Its translation: CASSHGMGRSYGYTF.

This clonotype was picked up a small number of times. The chain carries TRBV7-9 and TRBJ1-1; 9 nucleotides line up with TRBD1. This CDR3 contains 16 residues. J was trimmed by 5 bases and V by 3 bases; bases with no gene match: 10. Germline values: CDR1 SEHNR, CDR2 FQNEAQ (reference sequence). The DNA for the CDR3 is TGTGCCAGCAGCTTCCTCCCGGGACAGGGACAAACTGAAGCTTTCTTT. Protein product: CASSFLPGQGQTEAFF. The full variable domain, in which reference TRBV7-9 and TRBJ1-1 provide the parts outside the CDR3, is DTGVSQNPRHKITKRGQNVTFRCDPISEHNRLYWYRQTLGQGPEFLTYFQNEAQLEKSRLLSDRFSAERPKGSFSTLEIQRTEQGDSAMYLCASSFLPGQGQTEAFFGQGTRLTVV.

This clonotype was counted only a few times. The J gene is TRBJ1-1, the V gene TRBV19, with D perhaps matching TRBD1 (5 bases). The CDR3 has 14 amino acids. From germline, CDR1 is LNHDA and CDR2 SQIVND (reference sequence). Trimming pared 5 bases from V and 1 base from J, leaving 11 bases between. The CDR3 nucleotides are TGTGCCAGTAGTCGGAGGGGAACGAACACTGAAGCTTTCTTT. Translated: CASSRRGTNTEAFF.

The V call is TRBV7-6, the J call TRBJ1-5; possibly TRBD1 for D (5 bases). Germline loops: CDR1 SGHVS, CDR2 FNYEAQ. The CDR3 extends over 15 amino acids. V lost 5 bases and J 0 bases, leaving 11 bases between the germline ends. The CDR3 nucleotides read TGTGCCAGCAGCAAGACAGCGTCTAGCAATCAGCCCCAGCATTTT. Amino acids: CASSKTASSNQPQHF. Together with reference TRBV7-6 and TRBJ1-5, the CDR3 gives the full variable domain: GAGVSQSPRYKVTKRGQDVALRCDPISGHVSLYWYRQALGQGPEFLTYFNYEAQQDKSGLPNDRFSAERPEGSISTLTIQRTEQRDSAMYRCASSKTASSNQPQHFGDGTRLSIL.

This clonotype was seen only a few times. The chain links TRBV6-1 to TRBJ2-3; TRBD1 aligns across 7 bases. The CDR3 loop spans 13 amino acids. Trimming took 7 bases from V and 1 from J; bases not matched to a gene: 2. Germline assignment: CDR1 MNHNS and CDR2 SASEGT. The CDR3 protein is CASTGQGTDTQYF. In DNA form, the CDR3 reads TGTGCCAGCACTGGACAGGGCACAGATACGCAGTATTTT.

A few counts support this clonotype. The V and J genes are TRBV19 and TRBJ1-1; D gene unclear. CDR1 and CDR2 (germline): LNHDA, SQIVND (reference sequence). V was trimmed by 6 bases and J by 2 bases, leaving 10 bases between them. There are 13 residues in the CDR3. The CDR3 is CASRVKSNTEAFF. For the CDR3, the DNA is TGTGCCAGTAGGGTCAAATCAAACACTGAAGCTTTCTTT.

The V and J genes are TRBV28 and TRBJ2-5; a weak D match, TRBD2 (6 bases). CDR3 size: 13 residues. The V gene lost 3 bases and the J gene lost 5 bases, with 10 bases spanning the gap. Germline V gene data show CDR1 as MDHEN and CDR2 as SYDVKM. The CDR3, as DNA: TGTGCCAGCAGTTTCGGGACTCATGAGACCCAGTACTTC. Residues: CASSFGTHETQYF.

This clonotype was observed at least ten times. The chain uses TRBV7-2 and TRBJ1-2; D gene uncertain. Germline V gene data show CDR1 as SGHTA and CDR2 as FQGNSA. The germline V and J ends were trimmed by 5 bases and 8 bases, with 15 bases remaining between them. The CDR3 totals 13 residues. The CDR3 DNA reads TGTGCCAGCAGCACTCCGCCGAAGTCGGGCTACACCTTC. This codes for CASSTPPKSGYTF.

The CDR3 reads CASRPGDITYEQYF. CDR3 coding DNA: TGCGCCAGCAGGCCCGGGGACATTACCTACGAGCAGTACTTC. V gene TRBV5-1 combines with J gene TRBJ2-7; weak D call: TRBD1 (6 bases). The CDR3 totals 14 residues. In germline, CDR1 is SGHRS, CDR2 YFSETQ. Deletions cut 5 bases from V and 2 bases from J, with 14 bases between.

In this sample, this clonotype turned up many times. This chain uses TRBV24-1 with TRBJ1-1; no firm D call. Germline values: CDR1 KGHDR, CDR2 SFDVKD. Deletions cut 5 bases from V and 0 bases from J, with 12 bases between. The CDR3 runs 15 residues. The CDR3 DNA is TGTGCCACCAGTGGCCCTGGGCCATTGAACACTGAAGCTTTCTTT. It is translated as CATSGPGPLNTEAFF.

The V and J genes are TRBV7-9 and TRBJ2-1; 15 bases match TRBD2. The CDR3 is 19 residues long. Germline lookup yields CDR1 SEHNR and CDR2 FQNEAQ (reference sequence). The junction had 6 bases not matched to a gene; V was cut back by 3 bases and J by 0 bases. CDR3 coding DNA: TGTGCCAGCAGCTTGGGACTAGCGGGAGGATCCGCCTCCTACAATGAGCAGTTCTTC. This encodes CASSLGLAGGSASYNEQFF.

J is TRBJ1-3 and V is TRBV7-9; D unclear. The CDR3 is 13 residues long. Germline V CDR1 and CDR2: SEHNR, FQNEAQ (reference sequence). The V and J ends lost 4 bases and 8 bases respectively, with 12 bases between them. The CDR3 DNA is TGTGCCAGCAGCTCAGGACCCGTCGACACCATATATTTT. Translation: CASSSGPVDTIYF.

The chain carries TRBV7-2 and TRBJ2-7; 8 bases fit TRBD1. CDR1 SGHTA and CDR2 FQGNSA come from the germline V gene. The CDR3 has 15 residues. V was clipped by 4 bases and J by 2 bases; unmatched bases: 7. CDR3 in amino acids: CASSWGTGLAYEQYF. In nucleotides, the CDR3 is TGTGCCAGCAGCTGGGGGACAGGTCTCGCCTACGAGCAGTACTTC.

This sequence joins TRBV10-3 and TRBJ2-2; no clear D gene. The ends were cut back, 10 bases at V and 2 bases at J, with 5 bases in the middle. Looked up from germline, CDR1 is ENHRY and CDR2 is SYGVKD. This CDR3 contains 11 residues. Here the CDR3 reads CATYNTGELFF. The CDR3 region has the DNA TGTGCCACGTATAACACCGGGGAGCTGTTTTTT.

There are many counts of this clonotype. V gene TRBV7-2 combines with J gene TRBJ1-4; D perhaps matches TRBD1 (6 bases). Trimming stripped 1 base from V and 8 bases from J, with 11 bases between. The germline CDR1 and CDR2 sequences are SGHTA and FQGNSA. The CDR3 spans 14 residues. CDR3 residues: CASSLGQGREKLFF. The CDR3, as DNA: TGTGCCAGCAGCTTAGGGCAGGGGAGAGAAAAACTGTTTTTT.

This rearrangement joins TRBV29-1 to TRBJ2-7; a weak D match, TRBD2 (5 bases). The V end was cut by 3 bases, the J end by 8 bases, with 17 bases between. Germline V gene sequence: CDR1 SQVTM, CDR2 ANQGSEA. There are 13 residues in the CDR3. In DNA form, the CDR3 reads TGCAGCGTTGATACGGGAAAAGGTTACCAGCAGTACTTC. Its protein is CSVDTGKGYQQYF.

The chain links TRBV11-1 to TRBJ1-1; 8 positions match TRBD1. Germline V gene data show CDR1 as SGHAT and CDR2 as FQDESV (reference sequence). The length of the CDR3 is 17 residues. V shed 4 bases, J shed 0 bases, and the junction held 10 bases outside the gene matches. Written as DNA, the CDR3 is TGTGCCAGCAGCTACCACGGACAGGGAGGGTTGAACACTGAAGCTTTCTTT. Translated, it gives CASSYHGQGGLNTEAFF.

Comment on this clonotype: Its ends do not fully match the called genes, so a read error is possible. The gene calls are TRBV14 and TRBJ1-1, with TRBD1 matching over 9 bases. This CDR3 has 13 residues. Germline V CDR1 and CDR2: SGHDN, FVKESK. CDR3 in amino acids: CASSLVPGQGFLF. CDR3 bases: TGTGCCAGCAGTCTCGTTCCGGGACAGGGATTCCTCTTT.

The chain carries TRBV4-3 and TRBJ2-7, with D perhaps being TRBD1 or TRBD2 (5 bases each). Germline V gene lookup returns CDR1 LGHNA and CDR2 YSLEER. The CDR3 is 14 amino acids. Trimming took off 0 bases at V and 5 bases at J, with 11 bases between the two ends. The CDR3 nucleotides read TGCGCCAGCAGCCAAGATCCGCGAGGGGACGAGCAGTACTTC. This translates into CASSQDPRGDEQYF.

This clonotype has ten or more counts. The rearrangement joins TRBV28 to TRBJ2-7; D possibly corresponds to TRBD2 (5 bases). Per the germline V gene, CDR1 is MDHEN and CDR2 is SYDVKM. This CDR3 spans 16 amino acids. V lost 6 bases and J 3 bases, leaving 21 bases between the germline ends. The CDR3 region has the DNA TGTGCCAGCAGCCCCTCCCGGAGGCAGGTTGACTACGAGCAGTACTTC. It specifies CASSPSRRQVDYEQYF. Based on the CDR3 plus reference TRBV28 and TRBJ2-7, the full variable domain is DVKVTQSSRYLVKRTGEKVFLECVQDMDHENMFWYRQDPGLGLRLIYFSYDVKMKEKGDIPEGYSVSREKKERFSLILESASTNQTSMYLCASSPSRRQVDYEQYFGPGTRLTVT.